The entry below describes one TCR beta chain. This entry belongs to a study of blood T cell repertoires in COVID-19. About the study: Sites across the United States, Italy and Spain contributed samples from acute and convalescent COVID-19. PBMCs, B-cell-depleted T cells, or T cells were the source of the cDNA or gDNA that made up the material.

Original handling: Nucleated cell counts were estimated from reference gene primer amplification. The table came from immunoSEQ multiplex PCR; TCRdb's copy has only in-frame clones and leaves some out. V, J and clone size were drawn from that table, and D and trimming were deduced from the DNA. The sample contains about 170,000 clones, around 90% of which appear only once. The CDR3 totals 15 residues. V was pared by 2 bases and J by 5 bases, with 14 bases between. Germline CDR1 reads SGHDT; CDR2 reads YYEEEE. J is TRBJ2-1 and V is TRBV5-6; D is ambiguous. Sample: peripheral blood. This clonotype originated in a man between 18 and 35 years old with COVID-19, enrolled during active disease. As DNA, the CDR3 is TGTGCCAGCAGCTTTTTCGGTACCTTGAACAATGAGCAGTTCTTC. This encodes CASSFFGTLNNEQFF.